This record looks at one T cell receptor beta chain sequence and its context. The antigen is not known. These data come from a study of graft-versus-host responses after intestinal transplantation. The data were produced by immunoSEQ multiplex PCR, yet TCRdb's version contains in-frame clones alone and is incomplete. The table records roughly 92,000 clones, roughly 90% of them present only once. Study conclusions and caveats: The authors found GvH clones in recipient marrow, some appearing first in ileum or blood.

The input for sequencing was unstimulated CD4+ T cells sorted from spleen or lymph node cells, taken before intestinal transplant. This receptor was obtained from a human donor who received an intestinal transplant.

The CDR3 nucleotides are TGTGCCAGCACCAAGGAGCAGGGAGGCCCCCAGTACGAGCAGTACTTC. Its protein product is CASTKEQGGPQYEQYF. The genes are TRBV9 and TRBJ2-7; a possible D gene is TRBD2 (6 bases). The CDR3 runs to 16 residues. Germline V gives CDR1 SGDLS, CDR2 YYNGEE. V gave up 6 bases and J gave up 4 bases, with 23 bases separating them.